These 20 T cell receptor beta chains came from one sample sequenced in a study of identical twins. TCRdb fed the 5' RACE reads into MiXCR, producing one record per CDR3 protein. The table shows approximately 280,000 distinct CDR3 sequences, with 6.5% to 9.5% occurring only once. The same data also went into a second study, on yellow fever vaccine responses in identical twins.

The sequenced sample consisted of memory (CD45RO+) T cells sorted from blood. These receptors all stem from a woman under 30 in good health.

The chain carries TRBV15 and TRBJ2-1; no firm D call. V was trimmed by 1 base and J by 9 bases, leaving 10 bases between them. The germline CDR1 and CDR2 sequences are LNHNV and YYDKDF (reference sequence). This CDR3 region has 13 residues. As DNA, the CDR3 is TGTGCCACCAGCAGAGCCCCTAGGCTTGAGCAGTTCTTC. Protein sequence: CATSRAPRLEQFF.

The chain is built from TRBV21-1 and TRBJ2-3; the table assigns TRBD1, which was not confirmed against the DNA. TRBV21-1 corresponds to a pseudogene. CDR3 length: 16 amino acids. For the CDR3, the DNA is TGTGCCAGCAGCAAAGTCGGGCGGAGGTTGGCAGATACGCAGTATTTT. Its protein is CASSKVGRRLADTQYF.

This clonotype was observed a few times. As DNA, the CDR3 is TGTGCCAGCACCCAAACTGGGACAGATAATTCACCCCTCCACTTT. It yields the protein CASTQTGTDNSPLHF. The rearrangement uses TRBV6-1 and TRBJ1-6; 7 bases agree with TRBD1. The germline V gene has CDR1 MNHNS and CDR2 SASEGT. Trimming at V came to 7 bases and at J to 5 bases, leaving 8 bases not matched to a gene. CDR3 length equals 15 residues.

Ten or more counts support this clonotype. The rearrangement uses TRBV11-2 and TRBJ2-3, with 12 bases matching TRBD2. V shed 2 bases and J 0 bases; nucleotides not matched to a gene: 15. Germline CDR1 reads SGHAT; CDR2 reads FQNNGV. The CDR3 contains 21 residues. CDR3: CASSLSGLAGGPGLSTDTQYF. As DNA, the CDR3 is TGTGCCAGCAGCTTATCAGGTCTAGCGGGAGGGCCAGGGCTTAGCACAGATACGCAGTATTTT.

This clonotype was counted at least ten times. The chain carries TRBV12-3 or TRBV12-4 and TRBJ2-7; a possible D gene is TRBD2 (6 bases). The CDR3 consists of 15 residues. V gave up 6 bases and J gave up 2 bases, with 17 bases separating them. This chain's CDR3 is CASSLEGTFPYEQYF. The CDR3, as DNA: TGTGCCAGCAGCCTGGAAGGGACTTTCCCCTACGAGCAGTACTTC.

The chain recombines TRBV18 with TRBJ2-3, with a tentative D call TRBD2 (5 bases). The CDR3 has 16 residues. Per the germline V gene, CDR1 is KGHSH and CDR2 is LQKENI. The germline V and J ends were trimmed by 3 bases and 0 bases, with 13 bases remaining between them. The CDR3 is CASSPLVTGSTDTQYF. CDR3 nucleotides: TGTGCCAGCTCACCTCTGGTAACGGGGAGCACAGATACGCAGTATTTT.

This clonotype has a handful of counts. V usage is TRBV29-1 and J usage is TRBJ2-5; D may be TRBD1 (5 bases). This CDR3 spans 14 amino acids. The germline V gene encodes CDR1 SQVTM and CDR2 ANQGSEA. With 4 bases removed from V and 7 bases from J, the gap between germline ends came to 19 bases. CDR3: CSVGTLLTRTTQYF. The CDR3 bases are TGCAGCGTTGGGACACTGCTAACGAGAACGACCCAGTACTTC.

The chain is built from TRBV14 and TRBJ2-7, with D possibly called TRBD1 or TRBD2 (5 bases each). Germline assignment: CDR1 SGHDN and CDR2 FVKESK. CDR3 length equals 16 residues. Trimming took 4 bases from V and 3 from J, leaving 19 bases between them. This CDR3 reads CASSPTFGTIIYEQYF. In DNA, the CDR3 is TGTGCCAGCAGCCCCACATTCGGGACGATTATCTACGAGCAGTACTTC.

This clonotype turned up a few times. The chain links TRBV11-2 to TRBJ2-3; TRBD2 matches 16 bases. This CDR3 spans 18 amino acids. Germline V CDR1 and CDR2: SGHAT, FQNNGV. The J segment lost 3 bases and the V segment lost 4 bases, leaving 7 bases of the junction unmatched. The CDR3 loop reads CASSSGTSGGVKTDTQYF. In DNA form, the CDR3 reads TGTGCCAGCAGCTCCGGGACTAGCGGGGGGGTGAAGACAGATACGCAGTATTTT.

The table lists this clonotype with a few counts. DNA for the CDR3: TGTGCCAGCAGGGTGGACTACGGCACAGATACGCAGTATTTT. It codes for CASRVDYGTDTQYF. The genes are TRBV6-1 and TRBJ2-3, with D perhaps matching TRBD2 (6 bases). Germline values: CDR1 MNHNS, CDR2 SASEGT. This CDR3 comprises 14 residues. Trimming cost V 6 bases and J 1 base, with 11 bases left between them.

This clonotype turned up a few times. V usage is TRBV20-1 and J usage is TRBJ2-7; weak D call: TRBD1 (5 bases). V dropped 5 bases and J dropped 8 bases, with 25 bases sitting between them. Per the germline V gene, CDR1 is DFQATT and CDR2 is SNEGSKA (reference sequence). This CDR3 is 15 amino acids long. The DNA for the CDR3 is TGCAGTGCTGGATCCCCTAGGGGCCCTGGGGTGAAGCAGTACTTC. Its protein product is CSAGSPRGPGVKQYF.

This clonotype was seen a few times. The DNA of the CDR3 is TGTGCCAGCAGTTTTGCGGGGCCCTTCGGACATGAGCAGTTCTTC. It specifies CASSFAGPFGHEQFF. This chain connects TRBV28 to TRBJ2-1, with D maybe TRBD2 (6 bases). Between the trimmed V and J ends, which lost 3 bases and 8 bases, there was a span of 17 bases. Germline loops: CDR1 MDHEN, CDR2 SYDVKM. The CDR3 has 15 amino acids.

This clonotype was recorded many times. The chain combines TRBV12-3 or TRBV12-4 with TRBJ1-5; D not certain. The CDR3 covers 12 residues. Trimming left V 5 bases short and J 5 bases short, with 7 bases between. CDR3 sequence (DNA): TGTGCCAGCAGTGAAGCGGATCAGCCCCAGCATTTT. Protein sequence: CASSEADQPQHF.

The chain recombines TRBV24-1 with TRBJ2-3, with TRBD2 identical over 10 bases. The CDR3 consists of 17 residues. V dropped 5 bases and J dropped 2; count of bases not matched to a gene: 9. Per germline, CDR1 KGHDR and CDR2 SFDVKD. CDR3 amino acids: CATSGKRGGRDTDTQYF. The DNA for the CDR3 is TGTGCCACCAGTGGAAAGCGGGGGGGCCGGGACACAGATACGCAGTATTTT.

The chain combines TRBV10-2 with TRBJ1-1, with D possibly matching TRBD1 (6 bases). The CDR3 loop spans 16 amino acids. CDR1 is WSHSY and CDR2 is SAAADI in the germline V gene. V lost 4 bases, J lost 0 bases, and 15 bases lay in between. The CDR3 loop is CASSAFGGLMNTEAFF. As DNA, the CDR3 is TGCGCCAGCAGTGCTTTCGGGGGGCTTATGAACACTGAAGCTTTCTTT.

In its sample, this clonotype was seen many times. The chain links TRBV20-1 to TRBJ2-5, with 8 bases lining up with TRBD2. This CDR3 region has 14 residues. V lost 4 bases to trimming and J lost 4 bases; unmatched junction nucleotides: 8. Germline V gene lookup returns CDR1 DFQATT and CDR2 SNEGSKA (reference sequence). The CDR3 nucleotides read TGCAGTGCTACCGGGACTAGAAAGCGAGAGACCCAGTACTTC. Its protein is CSATGTRKRETQYF.

There are a few counts of this clonotype. V gene TRBV7-9 combines with J gene TRBJ1-1, with TRBD1 matching over 9 bases. The CDR3 is 14 amino acids. Germline-derived CDR1 and CDR2 are SEHNR and FQNEAQ (reference sequence). V gave up 7 bases and J gave up 2 bases; unmatched junction bases: 5. Written as DNA, the CDR3 is TGTGCCAGCAACTGGGGACAGGGCAACACTGAAGCTTTCTTT. The encoded protein is CASNWGQGNTEAFF.

This clonotype was counted only a few times. V and J are TRBV5-5 and TRBJ2-1, with D possibly TRBD2 on 6 matching bases. The V end was cut by 8 bases, the J end by 3 bases, with 15 bases between. The CDR3 extends over 14 amino acids. Germline CDR1 reads SGHKS; CDR2 reads YYEKEE (reference sequence). The CDR3 loop reads CASVEGPVYNEQFF. In nucleotides, the CDR3 is TGTGCCAGTGTGGAGGGGCCGGTCTACAATGAGCAGTTCTTC.

There are a few counts of this clonotype. The chain employs TRBV10-3 and TRBJ2-7; no clear D. Deletions cut 3 bases from V and 2 bases from J, with 5 bases between. There are 12 residues in the CDR3. CDR1 ENHRY and CDR2 SYGVKD come from the germline V gene. The CDR3: CAISDSTYEQYV. For the CDR3, the DNA is TGTGCCATCAGTGACTCGACCTACGAGCAGTACGTC.

This clonotype has a handful of counts. The chain recombines TRBV5-1 with TRBJ1-6, with a possible D match to TRBD1 (5 bases). Germline values: CDR1 SGHRS, CDR2 YFSETQ. The CDR3 spans 13 residues. Trimming pared 5 bases from V and 5 bases from J, leaving 8 bases between. The CDR3 here is CASRGRDNSPLHF. The CDR3 coding sequence is TGCGCCAGCAGGGGCAGGGATAATTCACCCCTCCACTTT. The entire variable domain, with the rest obtained from reference TRBV5-1 and TRBJ1-6, is as follows: KAGVTQTPRYLIKTRGQQVTLSCSPISGHRSVSWYQQTPGQGLQFLFEYFSETQRNKGNFPGRFSGRQFSNSRSEMNVSTLELGDSALYLCASRGRDNSPLHFGNGTRLTVT.